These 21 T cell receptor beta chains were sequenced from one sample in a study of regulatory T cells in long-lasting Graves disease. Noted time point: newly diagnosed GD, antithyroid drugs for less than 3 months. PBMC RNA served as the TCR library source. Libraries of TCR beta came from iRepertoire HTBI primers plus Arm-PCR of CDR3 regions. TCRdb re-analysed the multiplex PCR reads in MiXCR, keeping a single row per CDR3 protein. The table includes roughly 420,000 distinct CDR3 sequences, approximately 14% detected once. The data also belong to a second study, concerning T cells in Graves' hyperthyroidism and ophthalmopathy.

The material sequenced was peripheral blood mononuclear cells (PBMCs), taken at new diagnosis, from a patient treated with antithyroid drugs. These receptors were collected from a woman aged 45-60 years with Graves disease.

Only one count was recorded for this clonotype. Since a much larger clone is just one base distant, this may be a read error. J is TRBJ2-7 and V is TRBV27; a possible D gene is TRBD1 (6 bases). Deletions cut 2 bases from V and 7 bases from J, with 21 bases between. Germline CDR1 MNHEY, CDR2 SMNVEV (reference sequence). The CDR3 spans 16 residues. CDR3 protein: CASSLTGLASYNEQYF. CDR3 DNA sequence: TGTGCCAGCAGTTTAACAGGGCTCGCTTCCTACAATGAGCAGTACTTC.

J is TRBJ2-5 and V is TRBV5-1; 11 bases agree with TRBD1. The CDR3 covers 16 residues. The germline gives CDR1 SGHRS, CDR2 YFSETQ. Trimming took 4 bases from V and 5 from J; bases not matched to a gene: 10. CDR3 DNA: TGCGCCAGCAGCCAGAGGACAGGGGGCGCCGAGGAGACCCAGTACTTC. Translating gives CASSQRTGGAEETQYF.

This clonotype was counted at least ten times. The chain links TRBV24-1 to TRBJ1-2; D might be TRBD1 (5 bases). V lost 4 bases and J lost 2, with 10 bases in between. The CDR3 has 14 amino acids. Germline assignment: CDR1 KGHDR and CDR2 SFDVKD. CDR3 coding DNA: TGTGCCACCAGTGACAGGGAGGCGAACTATGGCTACACCTTC. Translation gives CATSDREANYGYTF.

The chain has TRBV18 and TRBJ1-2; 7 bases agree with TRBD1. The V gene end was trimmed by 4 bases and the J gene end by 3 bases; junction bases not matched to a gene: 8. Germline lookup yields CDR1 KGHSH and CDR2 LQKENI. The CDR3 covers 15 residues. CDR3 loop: CASSREQGTDYGYTF. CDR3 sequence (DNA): TGTGCCAGCTCACGCGAACAGGGGACTGACTATGGCTACACCTTC.

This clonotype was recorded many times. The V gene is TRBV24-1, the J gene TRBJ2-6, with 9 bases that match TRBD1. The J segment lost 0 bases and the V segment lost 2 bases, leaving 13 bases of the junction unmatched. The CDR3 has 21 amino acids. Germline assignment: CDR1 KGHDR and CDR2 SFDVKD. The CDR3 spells CATSDSKLTGGPSSGANVLTF. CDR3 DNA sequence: TGTGCCACCAGTGATTCGAAACTGACAGGGGGACCTTCCTCTGGGGCCAACGTCCTGACTTTC.

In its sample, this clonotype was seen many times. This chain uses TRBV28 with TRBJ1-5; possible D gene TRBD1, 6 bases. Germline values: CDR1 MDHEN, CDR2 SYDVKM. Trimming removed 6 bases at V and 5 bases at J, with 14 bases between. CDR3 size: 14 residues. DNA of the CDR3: TGTGCCAGCAGCCTCGGACAGAGGGATCAGCCCCAGCATTTT. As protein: CASSLGQRDQPQHF. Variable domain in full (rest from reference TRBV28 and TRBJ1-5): DVKVTQSSRYLVKRTGEKVFLECVQDMDHENMFWYRQDPGLGLRLIYFSYDVKMKEKGDIPEGYSVSREKKERFSLILESASTNQTSMYLCASSLGQRDQPQHFGDGTRLSIL.

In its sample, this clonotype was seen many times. In nucleotides, the CDR3 is TGCAGTGCCTCCGGGACTAGCGGGACCCCAAGCACAGATACGCAGTATTTT. Protein product: CSASGTSGTPSTDTQYF. The chain combines TRBV20-1 with TRBJ2-3; TRBD2 aligns across 13 bases. V trimming: 6 bases; J trimming: 0 bases; junction bases outside the gene matches: 9. The CDR3 is 17 residues long. Germline V gives CDR1 DFQATT, CDR2 SNEGSKA (reference sequence).

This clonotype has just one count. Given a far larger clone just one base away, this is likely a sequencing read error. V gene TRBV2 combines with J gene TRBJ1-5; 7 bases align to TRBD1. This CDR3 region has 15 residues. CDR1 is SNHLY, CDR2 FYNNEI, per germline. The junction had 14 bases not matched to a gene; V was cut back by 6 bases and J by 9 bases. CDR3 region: CASSLTGDEFRPQHF. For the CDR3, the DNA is TGTGCCAGCAGCCTTACAGGGGACGAATTTCGGCCCCAGCATTTT.

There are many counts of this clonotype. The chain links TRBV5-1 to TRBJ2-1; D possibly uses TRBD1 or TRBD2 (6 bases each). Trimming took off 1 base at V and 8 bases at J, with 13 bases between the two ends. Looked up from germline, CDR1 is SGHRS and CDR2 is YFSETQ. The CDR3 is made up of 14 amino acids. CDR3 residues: CASSLFGGGDEQFF. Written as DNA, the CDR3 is TGCGCCAGCAGCTTGTTCGGGGGCGGGGATGAGCAGTTCTTC.

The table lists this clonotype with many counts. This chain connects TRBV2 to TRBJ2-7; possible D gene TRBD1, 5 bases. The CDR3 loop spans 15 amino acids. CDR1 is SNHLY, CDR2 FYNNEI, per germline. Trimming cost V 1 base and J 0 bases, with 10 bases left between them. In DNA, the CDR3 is TGTGCCAGCAGTGAAGGGGGCAGGCGCTCCTACGAGCAGTACTTC. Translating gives CASSEGGRRSYEQYF.

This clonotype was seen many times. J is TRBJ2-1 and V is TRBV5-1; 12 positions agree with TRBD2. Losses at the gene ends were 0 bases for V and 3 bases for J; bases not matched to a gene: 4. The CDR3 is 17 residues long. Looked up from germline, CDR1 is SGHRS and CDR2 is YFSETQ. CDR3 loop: CASSLGASGRVYNEQFF. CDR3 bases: TGCGCCAGCAGCTTGGGCGCTAGCGGGAGGGTCTACAATGAGCAGTTCTTC.

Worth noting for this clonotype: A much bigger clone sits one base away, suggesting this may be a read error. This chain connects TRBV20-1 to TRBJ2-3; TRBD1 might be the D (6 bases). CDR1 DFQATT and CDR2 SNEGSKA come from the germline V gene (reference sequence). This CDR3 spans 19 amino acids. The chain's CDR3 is CSARVSAADQGLSTDAQYF. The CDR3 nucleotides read TGCAGTGCTAGAGTTTCCGCGGCCGATCAGGGGTTGAGCACAGATGCGCAGTATTTT.

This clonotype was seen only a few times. The CDR3 DNA sequence: TGTGCCAGCAGCTTGGAAGGGTGGAACACTGAAGCTTTCTTT. The encoded protein is CASSLEGWNTEAFF. The rearrangement links TRBV5-5 to TRBJ1-1, with D uncertain. Trimming pared 0 bases from V and 1 base from J, leaving 7 bases between. The CDR3 covers 14 residues. Germline V gene data show CDR1 as SGHKS and CDR2 as YYEKEE (reference sequence). Together with reference TRBV5-5 and TRBJ1-1, the CDR3 gives the full variable domain: DAGVTQSPTHLIKTRGQQVTLRCSPISGHKSVSWYQQVLGQGPQFIFQYYEKEERGRGNFPDRFSARQFPNYSSELNVNALLLGDSALYLCASSLEGWNTEAFFGQGTRLTVV.

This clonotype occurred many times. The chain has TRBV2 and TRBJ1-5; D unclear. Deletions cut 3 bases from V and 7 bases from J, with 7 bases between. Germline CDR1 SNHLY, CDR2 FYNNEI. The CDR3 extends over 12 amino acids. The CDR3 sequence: CASSDEVQPQHF. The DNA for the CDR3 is TGTGCCAGCAGTGACGAGGTCCAGCCCCAGCATTTT.

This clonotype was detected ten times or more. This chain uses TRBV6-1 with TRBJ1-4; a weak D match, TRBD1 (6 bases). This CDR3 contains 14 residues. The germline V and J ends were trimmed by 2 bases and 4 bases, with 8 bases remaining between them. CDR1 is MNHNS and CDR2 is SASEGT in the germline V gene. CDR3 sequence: CASSELGGNEKLFF. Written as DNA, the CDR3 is TGTGCCAGCAGTGAACTAGGGGGTAATGAAAAACTGTTTTTT.

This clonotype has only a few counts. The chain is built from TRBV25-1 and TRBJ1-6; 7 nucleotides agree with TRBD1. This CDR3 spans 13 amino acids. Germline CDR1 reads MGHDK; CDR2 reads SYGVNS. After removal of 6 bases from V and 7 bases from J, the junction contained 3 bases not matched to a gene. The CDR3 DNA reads TGTGCCAGCAGGGAGACAGGGAATTCACCCCTCCACTTT. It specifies CASRETGNSPLHF.

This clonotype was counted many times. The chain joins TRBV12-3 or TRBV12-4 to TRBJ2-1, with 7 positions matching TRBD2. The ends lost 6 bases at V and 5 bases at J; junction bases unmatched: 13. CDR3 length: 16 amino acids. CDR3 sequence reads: CASRTSPGRAHNEQFF. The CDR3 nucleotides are TGTGCCAGCAGAACATCACCAGGGAGGGCCCACAATGAGCAGTTCTTC.

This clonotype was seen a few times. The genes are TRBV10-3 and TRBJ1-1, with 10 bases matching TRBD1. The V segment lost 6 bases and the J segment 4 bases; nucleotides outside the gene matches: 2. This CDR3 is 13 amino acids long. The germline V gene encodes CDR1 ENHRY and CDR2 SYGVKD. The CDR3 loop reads CAIRRDRGTEAFF. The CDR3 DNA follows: TGTGCCATCAGAAGGGACAGGGGCACTGAAGCTTTCTTT.

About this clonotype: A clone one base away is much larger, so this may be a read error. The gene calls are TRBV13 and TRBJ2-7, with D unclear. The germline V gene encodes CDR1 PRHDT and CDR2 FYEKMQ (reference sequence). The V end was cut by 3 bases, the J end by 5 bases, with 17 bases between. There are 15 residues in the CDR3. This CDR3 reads CASSFRPDEPDEQYF. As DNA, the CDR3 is TGTGCCAGCAGCTTCCGGCCCGATGAGCCCGACGAGCAGTACTTC.

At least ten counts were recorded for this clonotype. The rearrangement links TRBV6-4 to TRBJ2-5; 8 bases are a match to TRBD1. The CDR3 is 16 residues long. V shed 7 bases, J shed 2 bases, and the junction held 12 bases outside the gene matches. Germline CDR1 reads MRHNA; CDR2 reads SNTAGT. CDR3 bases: TGTGCCAGCATTCACTACAGGGGGATATTACAAGAGACCCAGTACTTC. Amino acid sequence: CASIHYRGILQETQYF.

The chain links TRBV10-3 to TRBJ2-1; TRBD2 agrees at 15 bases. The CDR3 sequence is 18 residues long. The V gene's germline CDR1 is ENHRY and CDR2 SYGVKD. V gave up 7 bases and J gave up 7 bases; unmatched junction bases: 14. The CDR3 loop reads CAITQGLAGGPSRNEQFF. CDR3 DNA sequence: TGTGCCATCACCCAAGGACTAGCGGGAGGGCCCTCTAGAAATGAGCAGTTCTTC.